These T cell receptor beta chains were read from a single sample in a study of blood T cell repertoires in COVID-19. Using immunoSEQ multiplex PCR, the repertoire was profiled, and TCRdb retains in-frame clones only, with some absent. The sample includes some 150,000 clones, about 90% of them seen just once. The sequenced sample consisted of peripheral blood. These receptor sequences come from a man aged 45-60 years with acute or convalescent COVID-19. Each CDR3 is given with its conserved first and last residue. The order of the fields is J gene, D gene, clone size, V gene, CDR3 protein, CDR3 DNA. The D gene is left open where the match is weak. Size is omitted from some rows. Given values are once, few, many or a class for expanded clones.

j_call: TRBJ1-1; d_call: TRBD1; clone_size: NA; v_call: TRBV28; cdr3_aa: CASSHRTGLSSEAFF; cdr3_nt: TGTGCCAGCAGTCACAGGACAGGGTTAAGTTCTGAAGCTTTCTTT
j_call: TRBJ1-1; d_call: TRBD1; clone_size: NA; v_call: TRBV2; cdr3_aa: CASKGTDSPNTEAFF; cdr3_nt: TGTGCCAGCAAGGGGACAGACAGCCCGAACACTGAAGCTTTCTTT
j_call: TRBJ2-7; d_call: TRBD1; clone_size: NA; v_call: TRBV19; cdr3_aa: CASMLEGPGQGAYEQYF; cdr3_nt: TGTGCCAGTATGTTGGAGGGGCCGGGACAGGGGGCCTACGAGCAGTACTTC
j_call: TRBJ2-3; d_call: TRBD1; clone_size: NA; v_call: TRBV7-9; cdr3_aa: CASSLPNGTGKSTDTQYF; cdr3_nt: TGTGCCAGCAGCTTGCCCAACGGGACAGGCAAAAGCACAGATACGCAGTATTTT
j_call: TRBJ1-1; d_call: NA; clone_size: few; v_call: TRBV4-3; cdr3_aa: CASSQEGLMNTEAFF; cdr3_nt: TGCGCCAGCAGCCAAGAGGGCTTAATGAACACTGAAGCTTTCTTT
j_call: TRBJ1-2; d_call: NA; clone_size: NA; v_call: TRBV4-1; cdr3_aa: CASSQEDSNGYTF; cdr3_nt: TGCGCCAGCAGCCAAGAGGACAGTAATGGCTACACCTTC
j_call: TRBJ1-5; d_call: NA; clone_size: NA; v_call: TRBV18; cdr3_aa: CASSRSTDYSNQPQHF; cdr3_nt: TGTGCCAGCTCACGGTCGACAGATTATAGCAATCAGCCCCAGCATTTT
j_call: TRBJ2-1; d_call: TRBD2; clone_size: NA; v_call: TRBV6-2/TRBV6-3; cdr3_aa: CASSWTSGGPISYNEQFF; cdr3_nt: TGTGCCAGCAGTTGGACTAGCGGGGGCCCGATCTCCTACAATGAGCAGTTCTTC
j_call: TRBJ1-5; d_call: NA; clone_size: NA; v_call: TRBV4-1; cdr3_aa: CASSPGSPYSNQPQHF; cdr3_nt: TGCGCCAGCAGCCCTGGGAGCCCTTATAGCAATCAGCCCCAGCATTTT
j_call: TRBJ1-1; d_call: NA; clone_size: NA; v_call: TRBV19; cdr3_aa: CASSIDPPAGTAFF; cdr3_nt: TGTGCCAGTAGTATAGACCCCCCGGCGGGGACAGCTTTCTTT
j_call: TRBJ2-2; d_call: NA; clone_size: NA; v_call: TRBV29-1; cdr3_aa: CSVPRAGAGTGELFF; cdr3_nt: TGCAGCGTTCCCCGTGCGGGGGCGGGCACCGGGGAGCTGTTTTTT
j_call: TRBJ2-1; d_call: NA; clone_size: NA; v_call: TRBV19; cdr3_aa: CASSWGAYYEQFF; cdr3_nt: TGTGCCAGTAGTTGGGGAGCTTACTATGAGCAGTTCTTC
j_call: TRBJ2-1; d_call: NA; clone_size: NA; v_call: TRBV18; cdr3_aa: CASSPVLSSDEQFF; cdr3_nt: TGTGCCAGCTCGCCAGTACTATCATCGGATGAGCAGTTCTTC
j_call: TRBJ2-1; d_call: NA; clone_size: NA; v_call: TRBV10-1; cdr3_aa: CASSESWTDNEQFF; cdr3_nt: TGCGCCAGCAGTGAGTCGTGGACAGACAATGAGCAGTTCTTC
j_call: TRBJ1-5; d_call: NA; clone_size: once; v_call: TRBV5-5; cdr3_aa: CASSLAGVRGNQPQHF; cdr3_nt: TGTGCCAGCAGCTTGGCGGGGGTACGGGGCAATCAGCCCCAGCATTTT
j_call: TRBJ2-2; d_call: NA; clone_size: NA; v_call: TRBV5-8; cdr3_aa: CASSPGRGRATTGELFF; cdr3_nt: TGTGCCAGCAGCCCAGGAAGAGGCAGGGCTACGACCGGGGAGCTGTTTTTT
j_call: TRBJ2-2; d_call: TRBD2; clone_size: once; v_call: TRBV2; cdr3_aa: CANSRTSTGELFF; cdr3_nt: TGTGCCAACAGCCGGACTAGCACCGGGGAGCTGTTTTTT
j_call: TRBJ1-2; d_call: NA; clone_size: NA; v_call: TRBV5-1; cdr3_aa: CASSYGQTGYGYTF; cdr3_nt: TGCGCCAGCAGCTACGGACAAACGGGCTATGGCTACACCTTC
j_call: TRBJ1-3; d_call: NA; clone_size: NA; v_call: TRBV9; cdr3_aa: CASSATPDSGNTIYF; cdr3_nt: TGTGCCAGCAGCGCGACACCAGACTCTGGAAACACCATATATTTT
j_call: TRBJ1-2; d_call: NA; clone_size: NA; v_call: TRBV19; cdr3_aa: CASSILTDAYGYTF; cdr3_nt: TGTGCCAGTAGTATATTGACAGATGCCTATGGCTACACCTTC
j_call: TRBJ1-2; d_call: TRBD1; clone_size: NA; v_call: TRBV7-3; cdr3_aa: CASSFSGGDGYTF; cdr3_nt: TGTGCCAGCAGCTTCTCAGGGGGAGACGGCTACACCTTC
j_call: TRBJ2-2; d_call: NA; clone_size: NA; v_call: TRBV28; cdr3_aa: CASSAGSPGFSLSPPNTGELFF; cdr3_nt: TGTGCCAGCAGCGCAGGTTCCCCGGGATTTAGCTTAAGCCCCCCGAACACCGGGGAGCTGTTTTTT
j_call: TRBJ1-2; d_call: NA; clone_size: NA; v_call: TRBV13; cdr3_aa: CASSLRTPYGYTF; cdr3_nt: TGTGCCAGCAGCTTAAGGACACCTTATGGCTACACCTTC
j_call: TRBJ2-1; d_call: NA; clone_size: NA; v_call: TRBV5-1; cdr3_aa: CASASSDEQFF; cdr3_nt: TGCGCCAGCGCGTCATCGGATGAGCAGTTCTTC
j_call: TRBJ2-5; d_call: TRBD2; clone_size: once; v_call: TRBV11-2; cdr3_aa: CASSLAPQTSGRETQYF; cdr3_nt: TGTGCCAGCAGCTTAGCTCCCCAGACTAGCGGGAGAGAGACCCAGTACTTC
j_call: TRBJ2-7; d_call: NA; clone_size: NA; v_call: TRBV9; cdr3_aa: CASSVGSQDSSYEQYF; cdr3_nt: TGTGCCAGCAGCGTAGGCAGCCAGGACAGTTCCTACGAGCAGTACTTC
j_call: TRBJ1-1; d_call: NA; clone_size: NA; v_call: TRBV12-3/TRBV12-4; cdr3_aa: CASSRGREAFF; cdr3_nt: TGTGCCAGCAGCCGAGGGAGGGAAGCTTTCTTT
j_call: TRBJ2-1; d_call: NA; clone_size: NA; v_call: TRBV30; cdr3_aa: CAWSQGSYNEQFF; cdr3_nt: TGTGCCTGGAGCCAGGGTTCTTACAATGAGCAGTTCTTC
j_call: TRBJ1-4; d_call: NA; clone_size: NA; v_call: TRBV7-9; cdr3_aa: CASSLRQTNEKLFF; cdr3_nt: TGTGCCAGCAGCTTAAGGCAGACAAATGAAAAACTGTTTTTT
j_call: TRBJ1-5; d_call: NA; clone_size: NA; v_call: TRBV19; cdr3_aa: CASSIGAGGTRYQPQHF; cdr3_nt: TGTGCCAGTAGTATAGGGGCGGGAGGGACCCGGTATCAGCCCCAGCATTTT
j_call: TRBJ2-3; d_call: TRBD2; clone_size: NA; v_call: TRBV29-1; cdr3_aa: CSGRGLAGGLSTDTQYF; cdr3_nt: TGCAGCGGGCGGGGACTAGCGGGAGGGCTTAGCACAGATACGCAGTATTTT
j_call: TRBJ1-2; d_call: TRBD1; clone_size: NA; v_call: TRBV19; cdr3_aa: CASSFGQVYGYTF; cdr3_nt: TGTGCCAGTAGTTTCGGACAGGTCTATGGCTACACCTTC
j_call: TRBJ1-4; d_call: NA; clone_size: NA; v_call: TRBV9; cdr3_aa: CASSPQGDYNEKLFF; cdr3_nt: TGTGCCAGCAGCCCCCAAGGGGACTATAATGAAAAACTGTTTTTT
j_call: TRBJ2-1; d_call: TRBD2; clone_size: NA; v_call: TRBV5-1; cdr3_aa: CASSLGLAKGNEQFF; cdr3_nt: TGCGCCAGCAGCTTGGGACTAGCGAAGGGGAATGAGCAGTTCTTC
j_call: TRBJ2-3; d_call: TRBD2; clone_size: NA; v_call: TRBV29-1; cdr3_aa: CTTRGGRTGTTDTQYF; cdr3_nt: TGCACCACGAGAGGCGGGAGGACCGGTACCACAGATACGCAGTATTTT
j_call: TRBJ2-7; d_call: TRBD2; clone_size: NA; v_call: TRBV29-1; cdr3_aa: CSVGAGTTYEQYF; cdr3_nt: TGCAGCGTCGGGGCCGGGACTACTTACGAGCAGTACTTC
j_call: TRBJ2-3; d_call: NA; clone_size: NA; v_call: TRBV7-2; cdr3_aa: CASSPPHRGTDTQYF; cdr3_nt: TGTGCCAGCAGCCCCCCCCACAGGGGCACAGATACGCAGTATTTT
j_call: TRBJ1-3; d_call: NA; clone_size: NA; v_call: TRBV5-1; cdr3_aa: CASRAAGGNTIYF; cdr3_nt: TGCGCCAGCAGAGCGGCCGGGGGAAACACCATATATTTT
j_call: TRBJ2-2; d_call: NA; clone_size: NA; v_call: TRBV6-5; cdr3_aa: CASSLSWNTGELFF; cdr3_nt: TGTGCCAGCAGTTTATCCTGGAACACCGGGGAGCTGTTTTTT
j_call: TRBJ1-5; d_call: NA; clone_size: NA; v_call: TRBV28; cdr3_aa: CASSLGGAGNQPQHF; cdr3_nt: TGTGCCAGCAGTTTAGGAGGGGCGGGCAATCAGCCCCAGCATTTT
j_call: TRBJ1-2; d_call: NA; clone_size: NA; v_call: TRBV20-1; cdr3_aa: CSASKGRVEGYTF; cdr3_nt: TGCAGTGCTAGTAAAGGCAGGGTAGAGGGCTACACCTTC
j_call: TRBJ1-2; d_call: NA; clone_size: NA; v_call: TRBV19; cdr3_aa: CASSPGISYGYTF; cdr3_nt: TGTGCCAGTAGCCCCGGGATTAGCTATGGCTACACCTTC
j_call: TRBJ2-6; d_call: NA; clone_size: NA; v_call: TRBV2; cdr3_aa: CASSKLSGANVLTF; cdr3_nt: TGTGCCAGTTCGAAGCTTTCTGGGGCCAACGTCCTGACTTTC
j_call: TRBJ2-1; d_call: TRBD2; clone_size: once; v_call: TRBV5-1; cdr3_aa: CASSAGTSGSNEQFF; cdr3_nt: TGCGCCAGCAGCGCCGGGACTAGCGGGAGTAATGAGCAGTTCTTC
j_call: TRBJ1-2; d_call: NA; clone_size: NA; v_call: TRBV5-4; cdr3_aa: CASSHTGGGRGNGYTF; cdr3_nt: TGTGCCAGCAGCCATACGGGAGGAGGGCGGGGGAATGGCTACACCTTC
j_call: TRBJ1-2; d_call: TRBD1; clone_size: NA; v_call: TRBV30; cdr3_aa: CAWSGQGWNGYTF; cdr3_nt: TGTGCCTGGAGTGGACAGGGTTGGAATGGCTACACCTTC
j_call: TRBJ1-1; d_call: TRBD1; clone_size: NA; v_call: TRBV9; cdr3_aa: CASSKRTGPLNTEAFF; cdr3_nt: TGTGCCAGCAGCAAAAGGACAGGGCCCTTGAACACTGAAGCTTTCTTT
j_call: TRBJ2-5; d_call: TRBD2; clone_size: NA; v_call: TRBV2; cdr3_aa: CASTLAGLWGETQYF; cdr3_nt: TGTGCCAGCACCTTAGCGGGACTCTGGGGAGAGACCCAGTACTTC
j_call: TRBJ2-7; d_call: NA; clone_size: NA; v_call: TRBV3-1/TRBV3-2; cdr3_aa: CASSQAGTYWVYF; cdr3_nt: TGTGCCAGCAGCCAGGCTGGGACTTATTGGGTGTACTTC
j_call: TRBJ1-1; d_call: NA; clone_size: NA; v_call: TRBV27; cdr3_aa: CASSFSPGARAPEAFF; cdr3_nt: TGTGCCAGCAGTTTTAGTCCAGGGGCGCGGGCGCCTGAAGCTTTCTTT
j_call: TRBJ2-1; d_call: TRBD2; clone_size: NA; v_call: TRBV5-8; cdr3_aa: CASSLESAGGHNEQFF; cdr3_nt: TGTGCCAGCAGCCTCGAATCGGCGGGAGGACACAATGAGCAGTTCTTC
j_call: TRBJ2-7; d_call: NA; clone_size: NA; v_call: TRBV6-2/TRBV6-3; cdr3_aa: CASTPSRTTYSYEQYF; cdr3_nt: TGTGCCAGCACCCCAAGCCGGACAACTTACTCCTACGAGCAGTACTTC
j_call: TRBJ1-1; d_call: NA; clone_size: NA; v_call: TRBV7-2; cdr3_aa: CASSTGWNTEAFF; cdr3_nt: TGTGCCAGCAGCACGGGTTGGAACACTGAAGCTTTCTTT
j_call: TRBJ2-1; d_call: TRBD2; clone_size: NA; v_call: TRBV27; cdr3_aa: CASIPKRFGTSGSMDYNEQFF; cdr3_nt: TGTGCCAGCATCCCGAAGAGGTTCGGGACTAGCGGGAGTATGGACTACAATGAGCAGTTCTTC